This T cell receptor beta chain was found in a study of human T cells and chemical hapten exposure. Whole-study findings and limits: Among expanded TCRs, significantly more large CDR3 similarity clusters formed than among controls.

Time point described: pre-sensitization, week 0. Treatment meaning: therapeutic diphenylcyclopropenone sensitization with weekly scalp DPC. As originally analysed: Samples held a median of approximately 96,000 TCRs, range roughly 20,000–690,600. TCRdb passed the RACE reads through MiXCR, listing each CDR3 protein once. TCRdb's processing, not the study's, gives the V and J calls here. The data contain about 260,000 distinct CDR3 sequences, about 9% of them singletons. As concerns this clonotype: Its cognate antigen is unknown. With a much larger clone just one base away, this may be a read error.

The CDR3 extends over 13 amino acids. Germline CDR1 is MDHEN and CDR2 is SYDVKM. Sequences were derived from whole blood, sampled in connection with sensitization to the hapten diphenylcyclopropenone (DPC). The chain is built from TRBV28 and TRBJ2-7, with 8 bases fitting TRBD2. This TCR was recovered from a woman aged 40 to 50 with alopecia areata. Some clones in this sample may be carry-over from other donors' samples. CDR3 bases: TGTGACAGCAGTTTAGGGACTAGTTACGAGCAGTACTTC. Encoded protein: CDSSLGTSYEQYF.